Sequencing of this T cell receptor beta chain was carried out in a study of CXCR3-negative and CXCR3-positive naive CD8 T cells. Study-wide results and limits: For the naive subsets, surface CD5 was similar, and TCR strength was inferred from TRB CDR3 properties. Both naive subsets had comparably high diversity; memory CD8+ cells much lower.

UMI-labeled 5' RACE yielded the TRB cDNA libraries. TCRdb re-called the 5' RACE reads and catalogs CDR3 proteins one per entry, DNA excluded. This sample contains 40,000 to 45,000 distinct CDR3 sequences. A note on this clonotype: Antigen specificity is unknown.

The length of the CDR3 is 14 residues. CDR1 is MGHDK, CDR2 SYGVNS, per germline. The chain has TRBV25-1 and TRBJ2-1; there is no DNA to check the TCRdb D call of TRBD1. The sequencing input was memory CD8+ T cells from blood. The sequence came from a human donor in good health. Some clones in this sample may be carry-over from other donors' samples. CDR3 amino acids: CASSEDREWDEQFF.